This record concerns one T cell receptor beta chain sequence. This sample was included in a study of blood T cell repertoires in COVID-19. The authors' processing: Amplification with reference gene primers provided the estimates of nucleated cell counts. Sequenced by immunoSEQ multiplex PCR; TCRdb stores in-frame clones only, minus some. The V and J calls and the clone size are those of that table, but D and trimming were determined from the DNA. The table includes 200,000 to 300,000 clones, 86% detected once. The germline V gene has CDR1 SGHTA and CDR2 FQGTGA. CDR3 length: 16 residues. The V segment lost 5 bases and the J segment 11 bases; nucleotides outside the gene matches: 19.

The chain combines TRBV7-3 with TRBJ2-3; TRBD2 agrees at 7 bases. The source material was peripheral blood. This receptor was taken from a woman aged 25 to 39 who had recovered from COVID-19. Here the CDR3 DNA reads TGTGCCAGCAGCCTCCACGGGGCGGGGGACTCCGCGAAGCAGTATTTT. This encodes CASSLHGAGDSAKQYF.